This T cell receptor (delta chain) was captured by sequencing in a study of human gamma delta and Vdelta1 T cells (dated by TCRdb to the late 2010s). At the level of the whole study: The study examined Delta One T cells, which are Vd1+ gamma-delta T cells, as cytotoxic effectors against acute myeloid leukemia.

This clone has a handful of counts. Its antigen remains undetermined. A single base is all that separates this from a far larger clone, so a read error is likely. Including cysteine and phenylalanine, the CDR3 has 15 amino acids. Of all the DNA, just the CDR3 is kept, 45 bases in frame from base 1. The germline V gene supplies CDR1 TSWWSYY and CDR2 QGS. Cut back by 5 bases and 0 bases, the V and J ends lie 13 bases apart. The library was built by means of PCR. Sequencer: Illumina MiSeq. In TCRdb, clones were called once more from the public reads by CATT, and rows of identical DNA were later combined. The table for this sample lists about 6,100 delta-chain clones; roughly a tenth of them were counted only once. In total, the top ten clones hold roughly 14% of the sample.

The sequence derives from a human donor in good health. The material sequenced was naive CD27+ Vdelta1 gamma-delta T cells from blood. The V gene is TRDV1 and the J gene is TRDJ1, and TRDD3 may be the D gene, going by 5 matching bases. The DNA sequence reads TGTGCTCTTGGGAGATCTGGGAGGTACACCGATAAACTCATCTTT. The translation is CALGRSGRYTDKLIF.